What follows are 8 T cell receptor beta chains derived from one specimen sequenced in a study of monozygotic twins with inflammatory bowel disease. TCRdb reprocessed the 5' RACE reads, with one entry per CDR3 protein and no DNA. In total, the table holds around 400,000 distinct CDR3 sequences. The source material was blood. The source of these receptors is a human donor with ulcerative colitis or Crohn's disease, or a healthy co-twin of an affected twin (not recorded which).

The chain uses TRBV20-1 and TRBJ1-4. CDR1 is DFQATT, CDR2 SNEGSKA, per germline (reference sequence). The CDR3 has 13 residues. This CDR3 is CSAWTVGGEKLFF.

The V gene is TRBV30, the J gene TRBJ2-1; TCRdb proposes TRBD1, but this gene call is untestable without DNA. This CDR3 is built from 13 residues. CDR1 is GTSNPN, CDR2 SVGIG, per germline (reference sequence). The CDR3 loop is CAWSVSRGNEQFF.

The chain links TRBV28 to TRBJ2-3; the D call of TRBD1 rests on TCRdb alone, since no DNA is present to check it. The CDR3 contains 16 residues. Germline V gene lookup returns CDR1 MDHEN and CDR2 SYDVKM. The CDR3 protein is CASSFLGRGVTDTQYF.

The chain couples TRBV12-3 or TRBV12-4 to TRBJ1-5; the TCRdb call, TRBD1, lacks DNA for checking. The CDR3 has 19 amino acids. The CDR3 is CASSYRLKGPLYSNQPQHF.

V and J are TRBV15 and TRBJ1-5; there is no DNA to check the TCRdb D call of TRBD1. The CDR3 length is 17 residues. Looked up from germline, CDR1 is LNHNV and CDR2 is YYDKDF (reference sequence). CDR3 sequence reads: CATSRDPGQGHNQPQHF. The full variable domain, rest sourced from reference TRBV15 and TRBJ1-5, is DAMVIQNPRYQVTQFGKPVTLSCSQTLNHNVMYWYQQKSSQAPKLLFHYYDKDFNNEADTPDNFQSRRPNTSFCFLDIRSPGLGDTAMYLCATSRDPGQGHNQPQHFGDGTRLSIL.

The V call is TRBV11-1, the J call TRBJ2-6; TCRdb indicates TRBD2, and absent DNA this call remains unverified. The CDR3 totals 19 residues. The V gene's germline CDR1 is SGHAT and CDR2 FQDESV (reference sequence). CDR3: CASSVTDGLSISGANVLTF.

This chain connects TRBV20-1 to TRBJ2-1; TCRdb proposes TRBD1, but this gene call is untestable without DNA. Germline V gives CDR1 DFQATT, CDR2 SNEGSKA (reference sequence). The CDR3 is made up of 12 amino acids. The CDR3: CSASGGANEQFF.

The V gene is TRBV18, the J gene TRBJ2-7; TCRdb proposes TRBD1, but this gene call is untestable without DNA. Germline CDR1 is KGHSH and CDR2 is LQKENI. This CDR3 has 14 residues. The CDR3 protein is CASSLDRGRNEQYF.